The T cell receptor beta chain described here comes from a study of blood T cells in healthy people across ages. Regarding the study as a whole: Unsorted PBMC input precluded a conclusive naive versus antigen-experienced comparison. The study found more naive CD4+ cells and higher diversity in long-lived than aged donors.

Collection of around 9.3 milliliters of peripheral blood was performed for each donor. With regard to this clonotype: Its antigen is not known.

A sample-barcoded 5' primer and a J-beta primer mix were used in a second PCR of roughly 6 to 12 cycles. Through a template-switch adaptor with 12 random nucleotides, each cDNA molecule received a tag. MiXCR, applied by TCRdb to the 5' RACE reads, yields one record per CDR3 protein. The table lists approximately 1.5 million distinct CDR3 sequences, roughly 32% of them singletons. The junction had 10 bases not matched to a gene; V was cut back by 4 bases and J by 5 bases. CDR1 is LGHDT, CDR2 YNNKEL, per germline (reference sequence). This CDR3 is built from 17 residues. The chain combines TRBV3-1 with TRBJ2-2; TRBD2 matches at 10 bases. The clonotype comes from a woman aged 30 to 39 in good health. Sequenced: blood. Here the CDR3 reads CASSPGLAGDITGELFF. The CDR3 coding sequence is TGTGCCAGCAGCCCCGGGCTAGCGGGGGATATTACCGGGGAGCTGTTTTTT.